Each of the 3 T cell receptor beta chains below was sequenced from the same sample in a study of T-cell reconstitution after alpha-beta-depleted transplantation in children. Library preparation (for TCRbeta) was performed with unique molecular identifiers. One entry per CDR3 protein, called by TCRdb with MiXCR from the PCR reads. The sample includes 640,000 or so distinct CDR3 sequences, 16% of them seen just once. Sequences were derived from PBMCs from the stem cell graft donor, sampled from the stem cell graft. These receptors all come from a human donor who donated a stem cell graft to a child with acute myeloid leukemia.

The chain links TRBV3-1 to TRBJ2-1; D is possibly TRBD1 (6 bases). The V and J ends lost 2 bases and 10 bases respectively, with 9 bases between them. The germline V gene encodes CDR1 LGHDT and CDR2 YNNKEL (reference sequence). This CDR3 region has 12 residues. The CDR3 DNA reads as TGTGCCAGCAGCCAAAATAGGGGGGAGCAGTTCTTC. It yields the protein CASSQNRGEQFF.

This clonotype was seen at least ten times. This CDR3 reads CASRTGDTGELFF. The CDR3 DNA reads as TGTGCCAGCAGGACAGGGGACACCGGGGAGCTGTTTTTT. The V call is TRBV6-5, the J call TRBJ2-2, with 8 bases lining up with TRBD1. This CDR3 is 13 amino acids long. Germline V lookup: CDR1 MNHEY, CDR2 SVGAGI. Losses at the gene ends were 6 bases for V and 3 bases for J; bases not matched to a gene: 0.

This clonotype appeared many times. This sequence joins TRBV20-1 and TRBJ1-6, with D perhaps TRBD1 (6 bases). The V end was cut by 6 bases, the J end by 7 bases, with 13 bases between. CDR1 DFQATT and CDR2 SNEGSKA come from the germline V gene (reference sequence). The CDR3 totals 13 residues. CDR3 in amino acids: CSARTAVNSPLHF. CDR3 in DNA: TGCAGTGCAAGGACAGCCGTAAATTCACCCCTCCACTTT.